The clone carrying this TCR beta chain has a handful of counts. Its specificity is unknown. CDR1 MRHNA and CDR2 SNTAGT come from the germline V gene. The length of the CDR3 is 15 residues. Trimming removed 11 bases at V and 5 bases at J, with 24 bases between. Via MiXCR, TCRdb re-called the reads, giving one row per CDR3 protein. The sample records nearly 550,000 distinct CDR3 sequences, 16% being singletons. The sample comes from a study of T cell repertoires in cytomegalovirus infection. The wider study: Public TCR beta signatures provided an indication of both CMV infection and a matching HLA type. Points from the study as a whole: It was HLA-C-restricted CMV-specific TCR beta clonotypes that dominated the response ex vivo.

V and J are TRBV6-4 and TRBJ1-2, with D perhaps matching TRBD1 (6 bases). The sample was CD8+ T cells from PBMCs. The source is a human donor in good health (CMV status not recorded). Some clones in this sample may be carry-over from other donors' samples. CDR3 region: CAEGPIRGGFYGYTF. For the CDR3, the DNA is TGTGCCGAAGGACCCATCAGGGGAGGGTTTTATGGCTACACCTTC.